These T cell receptor beta chains were read from a single sample in a study of radiotherapy plus CTLA-4 blockade in lung cancer. Sequencing used immunoSEQ multiplex PCR; TCRdb keeps in-frame clones, though not all of them. The table lists more than 95,000 clones, around 74% of them singletons. The source material was peripheral blood, sampled from a patient treated with radiotherapy plus ipilimumab. Source of these receptors: a human donor with non-small cell lung cancer who had a partial response to radiotherapy plus ipilimumab. Some clones in this sample may be carry-over from other donors' samples. Both conserved end residues are part of each CDR3. A D gene is named only where the DNA matches it firmly. Only part of the rows carry a size: once, few, many, or a class if the clone is expanded.

d_gene	v_gene	abundance	len	j_gene	CDR3nt	CDR3aa
-	TRBV19	-	12	TRBJ1-3	TGTGCCACCGAAACAGGCGCCCAAACCATATATTTT	CATETGAQTIYF
-	TRBV13	-	18	TRBJ2-7	TGTGCCAGCAGCTCCGGGATCCTTCGTCTCGGCACCACCTACGAGCAGTACTTC	CASSSGILRLGTTYEQYF
-	TRBV18	once	16	TRBJ1-5	TGTGCCAGCTCAAGTGTCTACAGTAATAGCAATCAGCCCCAGCATTTT	CASSSVYSNSNQPQHF
TRBD1	TRBV29-1	-	12	TRBJ1-1	TGCAGCGTTTTTTCGGACAGGCAAGTGGCTTTCTTT	CSVFSDRQVAFF
TRBD1	TRBV19	few	14	TRBJ1-1	TGTGCCAGTAGTCACAGGGGTCGGGACACTGAAGCTTTCTTT	CASSHRGRDTEAFF
-	TRBV4-1	-	13	TRBJ2-7	TGCGCCAGCAGCCAAGGTCTCATCTACGAGCAGTACTTC	CASSQGLIYEQYF
-	TRBV19	-	13	TRBJ1-3	TGTGCCAGTCACCCCAGGCGTCCGAACACCATATATTTT	CASHPRRPNTIYF
-	TRBV19	few	15	TRBJ1-1	TGTGCCAGTAGTATGGTGTCGGGACACCTCACTGAAGCTTTCTTT	CASSMVSGHLTEAFF
-	TRBV7-9	-	14	TRBJ2-5	TGTGCCAGCAGCTTCTTACGGTCGGGAGAGACCCAGTACTTC	CASSFLRSGETQYF
TRBD2	TRBV30	-	17	TRBJ2-5	TGTGCCTGGAGTGTACAAAGGGCTAGCGGGAGCAGAGAGACCCAGTACTTC	CAWSVQRASGSRETQYF
-	TRBV29-1	-	14	TRBJ2-2	TGCAGCGTTGGCCGCCCTAGTAACACCGGGGAGCTGTTTTTT	CSVGRPSNTGELFF
-	TRBV10-2	once	16	TRBJ2-5	TGCGCCAGCAGTCTCCACGGGATCCGGGGTAATCAGACCCAGTACTTC	CASSLHGIRGNQTQYF
-	TRBV7-8	few	15	TRBJ2-1	TGTGCCAGCAGCCGCCCGGGACTCCGCTACAATGAGCAGTTCTTC	CASSRPGLRYNEQFF
-	TRBV19	-	16	TRBJ2-5	TGTGCCAGTAGTACCTCAGGGGTCGGAGTACAAGAGACCCAGTACTTC	CASSTSGVGVQETQYF
-	TRBV11-2	-	12	TRBJ2-1	TGTGCCAGCAGCCCGTCCCGGGGGTGGCAGTTCTTC	CASSPSRGWQFF
-	TRBV6-5	-	14	TRBJ1-1	TGTGCCAGCTCATCGGGGAGGGCTACGGGTGAAGCTTTCTTT	CASSSGRATGEAFF
TRBD1	TRBV29-1	-	13	TRBJ2-5	TGCAGCGTTGTGGGACAGGGACAAGAGACCCAGTACTTC	CSVVGQGQETQYF
-	TRBV30	-	12	TRBJ2-7	TGTGCCTGGAGTCTACAGGAGTACGAGCAGTACTTC	CAWSLQEYEQYF
TRBD1	TRBV19	few	16	TRBJ1-5	TGTGCCAGTAGAGCACCACCGGACAGGCCAAGACAGCCCCAGCATTTT	CASRAPPDRPRQPQHF
-	TRBV5-1	-	15	TRBJ1-5	TGCGCCAGCTCTCCTGTCCCGGGAACCTATCAGCCCCAGCATTTT	CASSPVPGTYQPQHF
TRBD2	TRBV11-3	-	13	TRBJ2-1	TGTGCCAGCAGTCCCGGGAGGGCCCATGAGCAGTTCTTC	CASSPGRAHEQFF
-	TRBV20-1	-	11	TRBJ2-7	TGCAGTGCTCGGAGGGCCGGGGAGCAGTACTTC	CSARRAGEQYF
TRBD1	TRBV6-1	-	15	TRBJ2-7	TGTGCCAGCGTTAGGAGGACAGGGAGCTCCTACGAGCAGTACTTC	CASVRRTGSSYEQYF
-	TRBV7-9	-	14	TRBJ2-7	TGTGCCAGCAAACCAGGGGCATCGTCCTACGAGCAGTACTTC	CASKPGASSYEQYF
TRBD2	TRBV7-9	-	16	TRBJ2-7	TGTGCCAGCAGCTTAACTAGCGGCCTTGAGCCCTACGAGCAGTACTTC	CASSLTSGLEPYEQYF
TRBD2	TRBV4-1	-	17	TRBJ2-7	TGCGCCAGCAGCCGAGCCGGGACTAGCGGGAGTGACTACGAGCAGTACTTC	CASSRAGTSGSDYEQYF
TRBD2	TRBV11-2	-	15	TRBJ2-1	TGTGCCACCAAAACCGGGACTAGCGGGGCAAATGAGCAGTTCTTC	CATKTGTSGANEQFF
-	TRBV6-1	-	15	TRBJ2-1	TGTGCCAGCAGTGTGGACCGGGGCTCCTACAATGAGCAGTTCTTC	CASSVDRGSYNEQFF
-	TRBV18	-	15	TRBJ1-2	TGTGCCAGCTCACAGGGTGCGCAGGGAAGTGATGGCTACACCTTC	CASSQGAQGSDGYTF
TRBD2	TRBV6-5	-	16	TRBJ2-7	TGTGCCAGCAGTTACGGACTAGCGAGGAGCTCCTACGAGCAGTACTTC	CASSYGLARSSYEQYF
-	TRBV10-2	-	15	TRBJ1-5	TGCGCCAGCAGTGAGCGGGGAACGGCAAATCAGCCCCAGCATTTT	CASSERGTANQPQHF
TRBD2	TRBV7-9	once	14	TRBJ2-7	TGTGCCAGCAGCTTAGGACTAGCCAACTACGAGCAGTACTTC	CASSLGLANYEQYF
TRBD2	TRBV7-9	-	18	TRBJ2-1	TGTGCCAGCAGCTTAGTTCTCGGACTAGCGGGAGTCTACAATGAGCAGTTCTTC	CASSLVLGLAGVYNEQFF
-	TRBV11-2	once	15	TRBJ2-7	TGTGCCAGCAGCTTTTCCCCGGTAAGCTCCTACGAGCAGTACTTC	CASSFSPVSSYEQYF
-	TRBV15	once	17	TRBJ1-4	TGTGCCACCAGCAGAGGAGCGGTGGTGGGCCGTAGTGAAAAACTGTTTTTT	CATSRGAVVGRSEKLFF
TRBD1	TRBV10-3	-	13	TRBJ1-3	TGTGCCATCGAGGGGGCTGGTGGAAACACCATATATTTT	CAIEGAGGNTIYF
TRBD2	TRBV7-9	-	16	TRBJ2-1	TGTGCCAGCAGCTTTAGCGGGGTAGGCTCCTACAATGAGCAGTTCTTC	CASSFSGVGSYNEQFF
-	TRBV30	-	13	TRBJ1-1	TGTGCCTGGAGATACGCCAGCGGGACTGAAGCTTTCTTT	CAWRYASGTEAFF
TRBD2	TRBV7-2	-	16	TRBJ2-1	TGTGCCAGCAGCTTAACCCGGGGGGGGTCCTTCGATGAGCAGTTCTTC	CASSLTRGGSFDEQFF
TRBD1	TRBV10-3	-	12	TRBJ1-1	TGTGCCATCAGCCCGACAGGGGCTGAAGCTTTCTTT	CAISPTGAEAFF
TRBD1	TRBV11-1	-	17	TRBJ2-5	TGTGCCAGCAGCCCGAGCGTGAGGGGACAGGGTCAAGAGACCCAGTACTTC	CASSPSVRGQGQETQYF
TRBD1	TRBV19	-	14	TRBJ1-2	TGTGCCAGTAGTATAGAAACAGGGGGGTATGGCTACACCTTC	CASSIETGGYGYTF
TRBD1	TRBV5-1	once	15	TRBJ2-6	TGCGCCAGCAGCCTTACAGGGGCTGGGGCCAACGTCCTGACTTTC	CASSLTGAGANVLTF